This TCR beta chain was profiled in a study of metastatic and nonmetastatic thyroid tumors. This clone was counted many times. Its target is not known. Other DNA sequences within the sample encode an identical CDR3. Using MiXCR, TCRdb re-called clones from the PCR reads. The data contain 43,000 or so clones, less than 5% of them singletons. General study results and limits: TCR beta diversity was reportedly significantly higher in malignant thyroid tumors than benign nodules, in blood and tumor.

The CDR3 contains 16 residues. Germline V gene sequence: CDR1 SEHNR, CDR2 FQNEAQ (reference sequence). V dropped 5 bases and J dropped 2; count of bases not matched to a gene: 8. Not a single patient had been given any form of treatment at any point before undergoing thyroid surgery. Sequenced material: blood. The receptor was isolated from a female donor with papillary thyroid cancer or a benign thyroid nodule (not recorded which). Some clones in this sample may be carry-over from other donors' samples. The rearrangement joins TRBV7-9 to TRBJ2-3, with 9 positions matching TRBD1. The CDR3 nucleotides are TGTGCCAGCAGCCCTACCGGGACAGGGACCACAGATACGCAGTATTTT. Amino acid sequence: CASSPTGTGTTDTQYF. The entire variable domain, with the rest obtained from reference TRBV7-9 and TRBJ2-3, is as follows: DTGVSQNPRHKITKRGQNVTFRCDPISEHNRLYWYRQTLGQGPEFLTYFQNEAQLEKSRLLSDRFSAERPKGSFSTLEIQRTEQGDSAMYLCASSPTGTGTTDTQYFGPGTRLTVL.